This T cell receptor beta chain was found in a study of T cell responses to AZD1222 COVID-19 vaccine. Findings of the study overall: Breadth and depth of Spike-specific TCRs rose after two AZD1222 doses. Only five to seven AZD1222 recipients were seropositive at baseline.

The data were produced by immunoSEQ multiplex PCR, yet TCRdb's version contains in-frame clones alone and is incomplete. The sample holds 120,000 to 150,000 clones, around 91% seen once. CDR1 is MGHDK and CDR2 is SYGVNS in the germline V gene. J lost 7 bases, V lost 3 bases, and 2 bases had no gene match. The CDR3 is 14 residues long. On this clone: Its antigen is unidentified.

V is TRBV25-1 and J is TRBJ1-4, with TRBD1 matching 10 bases. Material: peripheral blood, obtained on day 0 of AZD1222 vaccination. The clonotype comes from an adult in good health. CDR3 DNA: TGTGCCAGCAGTGATCGGACAGGGGGTGAAAAACTGTTTTTT. As protein: CASSDRTGGEKLFF.